The 20 T cell receptor beta chains listed next were all sequenced from one sample in a study of blood T cells in healthy people across ages. The second PCR ran about 6 to 12 cycles with a sample-barcoded 5' primer and J-beta primers. TCRdb re-called the 5' RACE reads with MiXCR, one entry per CDR3 protein. The table records some 1,500,000 distinct CDR3 sequences, less than 45% of them present only once. Material for sequencing was blood. These receptors were obtained from a woman aged 18-29 years in good health.

This clonotype was observed a handful of times. This chain uses TRBV21-1 with TRBJ2-7; the listed D gene, TRBD1, was not tested against the DNA. TRBV21-1 is recorded as a pseudogene. The CDR3 runs to 14 residues. The CDR3 DNA is TGTGCCAGAGACTACAGGGGGCGTAGCTACGAGCAGTACTTC. Residues: CARDYRGRSYEQYF.

The chain employs TRBV6-1 and TRBJ2-1; the D call may be TRBD1 or TRBD2 (5 bases each). Near its end, the DNA agrees better with TRBJ2-7, so the J call may be wrong. The CDR3 extends over 13 amino acids. Germline lookup yields CDR1 MNHNS and CDR2 SASEGT. This CDR3 is CASLGTTYNEQYF. The DNA for the CDR3 is TGTGCCAGTTTAGGGACCACCTACAATGAGCAGTACTTC.

CDR3 in DNA: TGTGCCAGCAGTTATCGAGGACTAGCGTCAAATACGCAGTATTTT. As protein: CASSYRGLASNTQYF. The chain links TRBV6-2 or TRBV6-3 to TRBJ2-3; 9 bases align to TRBD2. The CDR3 runs 15 residues. CDR1 MNHEY and CDR2 SVGEGT come from the germline V gene. V lost 3 bases and J lost 7; bases outside the gene matches: 8.

This clonotype was seen more than once but under ten times. At one end the junction does not follow the germline gene, possibly because of a read error. The CDR3 loop reads CASSSRFWDTQYF. CDR3 DNA sequence: TGTGCTAGCAGCTCCCGGTTTTGGGATACGCAGTATTTT. The V call is TRBV7-7, the J call TRBJ2-3; D gene uncertain. This CDR3 spans 13 amino acids. Germline V lookup: CDR1 SSHAT, CDR2 FNYEAQ (reference sequence).

CDR3 nucleotides: TGCAGCGTTGGGGTTAACTATGGCTACACCTTC. Protein product: CSVGVNYGYTF. The V and J genes are TRBV29-1 and TRBJ1-2, with D uncertain. V was clipped by 4 bases and J by 1 base, with 4 bases between them. CDR1 is SQVTM and CDR2 is ANQGSEA in the germline V gene. This CDR3 spans 11 amino acids.

Only one count was recorded for this clonotype. This chain joins TRBV2 and TRBJ1-3, with a tentative D call TRBD1 (6 bases). The CDR3 is made up of 14 amino acids. V was pared by 6 bases and J by 0 bases, with 9 bases between. Germline CDR1 and CDR2: SNHLY and FYNNEI. The DNA for the CDR3 is TGTGCCAGCAGGGCGGACAGCTCTGGAAACACCATATATTTT. As protein: CASRADSSGNTIYF. The variable domain in full, with the rest retrieved from reference TRBV2 and TRBJ1-3, is EPEVTQTPSHQVTQMGQEVILRCVPISNHLYFYWYRQILGQKVEFLVSFYNNEISEKSEIFDDQFSVERPDGSNFTLKIRSTKLEDSAMYFCASRADSSGNTIYFGEGSWLTVV.

V gene TRBV19 combines with J gene TRBJ1-4, with D maybe TRBD1 (6 bases). The germline V gene has CDR1 LNHDA and CDR2 SQIVND (reference sequence). V gave up 10 bases and J gave up 8 bases, with 17 bases separating them. The CDR3 consists of 13 residues. The CDR3 spells CATGRTAGEKLFF. CDR3 bases: TGTGCCACGGGCCGGACAGCCGGCGAAAAACTGTTTTTT.

This chain joins TRBV29-1 and TRBJ1-5; D unclear. Germline values: CDR1 SQVTM, CDR2 ANQGSEA. This CDR3 contains 13 residues. V was cut by 4 bases and J by 4 bases, with 11 bases left in between. The CDR3 region has the DNA TGCAGCGTTGTTACGAGGGATAATCAGCCCCAGCATTTT. Protein product: CSVVTRDNQPQHF.

A few counts support this clonotype. The rearrangement joins TRBV25-1 to TRBJ1-2; the D gene is possibly TRBD1 (6 bases). V was cut by 3 bases and J by 7 bases, with 21 bases left in between. The length of the CDR3 is 16 residues. The germline gives CDR1 MGHDK, CDR2 SYGVNS. The CDR3 reads CASSDWGGSKLSGYTF. The CDR3 nucleotides are TGTGCCAGCAGTGACTGGGGGGGCTCTAAGCTATCTGGCTACACCTTC.

The chain is built from TRBV20-1 and TRBJ1-2, with 7 bases fitting TRBD1. V shed 8 bases and J 0 bases; nucleotides not matched to a gene: 12. The CDR3 sequence is 15 residues long. CDR1 DFQATT and CDR2 SNEGSKA come from the germline V gene (reference sequence). In nucleotides, the CDR3 is TGCAGTCGTCCCCAGGGGGGACGACCTAACTATGGCTACACCTTC. Translation gives CSRPQGGRPNYGYTF.

This clonotype turned up a few times. The genes are TRBV19 and TRBJ2-1, with TRBD2 matching 7 bases. CDR1 and CDR2 from the germline V gene are LNHDA and SQIVND (reference sequence). The junction had 8 bases not matched to a gene; V was cut back by 7 bases and J by 2 bases. The CDR3 consists of 15 residues. The CDR3 loop is CASTDPGGTYNEQFF. CDR3 coding DNA: TGTGCCAGTACCGACCCGGGAGGAACCTACAATGAGCAGTTCTTC.

V is TRBV3-1 and J is TRBJ2-5; D gene ambiguous. V was shortened by 4 bases and J by 1 base, with 10 bases between the two germline ends. The CDR3 covers 14 residues. CDR1 is LGHDT, CDR2 YNNKEL, per germline (reference sequence). CDR3 protein: CASSRRTAQETQYF. CDR3 DNA sequence: TGTGCCAGCAGCCGCCGGACGGCCCAAGAGACCCAGTACTTC.

The table lists this clonotype with many counts. The chain employs TRBV10-3 and TRBJ2-7; D unresolved. The CDR3 has 12 residues. Trimming stripped 4 bases from V and 7 bases from J, with 11 bases between. CDR1 ENHRY and CDR2 SYGVKD come from the germline V gene. In DNA, the CDR3 is TGTGCCATCAGTGCAGTGGGTGTTGAGCAGTACTTC. Its translation: CAISAVGVEQYF.

This clonotype turned up a few times. CDR3 residues: CASSSSKTGSYEQYF. CDR3 in DNA: TGTGCCAGCAGCTCCTCGAAGACAGGGTCCTACGAGCAGTACTTC. The chain couples TRBV27 to TRBJ2-7, with TRBD1 matching over 7 bases. The V and J ends lost 6 bases and 1 base, in that order; junction bases with no gene match: 9. The germline V gene encodes CDR1 MNHEY and CDR2 SMNVEV (reference sequence). The CDR3 extends over 15 amino acids.

This clonotype was observed a few times. The rearrangement uses TRBV5-1 and TRBJ2-3, with a weak D call TRBD1 (5 bases). This CDR3 spans 14 amino acids. V lost 7 bases, J lost 2 bases, and 14 bases lay in between. From germline, CDR1 is SGHRS and CDR2 YFSETQ. The CDR3 DNA reads as TGCGCCAGCTGCGTGGGGCTAGTCACAGATACGCAGTATTTT. Translating gives CASCVGLVTDTQYF.

This clonotype came up a few times. V is TRBV12-5 and J is TRBJ2-7, with 11 bases lining up with TRBD1. Germline CDR1 is LGHNT and CDR2 is FRNRAP. Trimming at V came to 6 bases and at J to 0 bases, leaving 1 base not matched to a gene. This CDR3 has 14 residues. Here the CDR3 DNA reads TGTGCTAGTGGGGGGACAGGGGGCTCCTACGAGCAGTACTTC. It translates to CASGGTGGSYEQYF.

The chain links TRBV28 to TRBJ1-1, with TRBD1 as a possible D gene (6 bases). In germline, CDR1 is MDHEN, CDR2 SYDVKM. The CDR3 is made up of 16 amino acids. The V end lost 3 bases, the J end lost 4 bases, and 18 bases lay between the germline ends. CDR3 residues: CASSFPLPRGGTEAFF. CDR3 bases: TGTGCCAGCAGTTTCCCCCTCCCCCGAGGGGGCACTGAAGCTTTCTTT.

This chain connects TRBV4-3 to TRBJ2-6; 7 bases agree with TRBD1. The J segment lost 4 bases and the V segment lost 0 bases, leaving 15 bases of the junction unmatched. The germline V gene encodes CDR1 LGHNA and CDR2 YSLEER. The length of the CDR3 is 20 residues. Written as DNA, the CDR3 is TGCGCCAGCAGCCAAGATCATTGGAGACAGGGATCAAAAGGGGCCAACGTCCTGACTTTC. Its translation: CASSQDHWRQGSKGANVLTF.

This chain joins TRBV29-1 and TRBJ1-4, with 7 nucleotides matching TRBD1. J lost 5 bases, V lost 7 bases, and 7 bases had no gene match. Germline V gives CDR1 SQVTM, CDR2 ANQGSEA. CDR3 length equals 13 residues. CDR3 in DNA: TGCAGCGCTCAGGGACAGTTGAATGAAAAACTGTTTTTT. It encodes CSAQGQLNEKLFF.

V usage is TRBV5-1 and J usage is TRBJ1-1, with 8 positions matching TRBD1. The trim removed 4 bases at V and 1 base at J, leaving 6 bases unmatched. The CDR3 totals 15 residues. Germline lookup yields CDR1 SGHRS and CDR2 YFSETQ. CDR3 loop: CASSLQGQGNTEAFF. In nucleotides, the CDR3 is TGCGCCAGCAGCCTACAAGGACAGGGGAACACTGAAGCTTTCTTT.